These T cell receptor beta chains were read from a single sample in a study of blood T cells in healthy people across ages. MiXCR, applied by TCRdb to the 5' RACE reads, yields one record per CDR3 protein. The table includes 1.5 million or so distinct CDR3 sequences, roughly two fifths detected once. Sequenced material: blood. The source is a woman under 30 in good health. CDR3s include the opening cysteine and the closing phenylalanine or tryptophan. A D gene is named only where the DNA matches it firmly. Some rows mark clone size as missing; the rest say once, few, many or name a class of expanded clone.

d_gene,v_gene,abundance,j_gene,CDR3nt,CDR3aa
.,TRBV5-1,few,TRBJ1-6,TGCGCCAGCAGCTATGGGGAGTGGAATTCACCCCTCCACTTT,CASSYGEWNSPLHF
.,TRBV5-1,.,TRBJ1-6,TGCGCCAGCAGCTGGAGGGACGGCTCAGATTCACCCCTCCACTTT,CASSWRDGSDSPLHF
.,TRBV6-6,many,TRBJ2-1,TGTGCCAGCAGTTACTGGGGGGCACACAATGAGCAGTTCTTC,CASSYWGAHNEQFF
.,TRBV20-1,many,TRBJ2-3,TGCAGTGCCCTAAGCACAGATACGCAGTATTTT,CSALSTDTQYF
.,TRBV5-1,few,TRBJ2-7,TGCGCCAGCAACGAGGGGCTCGAGCAGTACTTC,CASNEGLEQYF
TRBD2,TRBV4-1,few,TRBJ2-1,TGCGCCAGCAGCCAGCCCTCGGGGGGGTCCTACAATGAGCAGTTCTTC,CASSQPSGGSYNEQFF
.,TRBV4-3,.,TRBJ2-1,TGCGCCAGCAGCCAGGGATCCGGGAGCCTTTCCTACAATGAGCAGTTCTTC,CASSQGSGSLSYNEQFF
TRBD1,TRBV2,.,TRBJ1-2,TGTGCCAGCAGACAGGGGAGTCTCTATGGCTACACCTTC,CASRQGSLYGYTF
TRBD2,TRBV20-1,.,TRBJ2-3,TGCAGTGCTAGAGGGTCCAGCGGGAGTGAAGATACGCAGTATTTT,CSARGSSGSEDTQYF
.,TRBV20-1,.,TRBJ2-7,TGCAGTGCCCCGGGCAGGGGCGCATACAATGAGCAGTACTTC,CSAPGRGAYNEQYF
.,TRBV29-1,few,TRBJ2-3,TGCAGCGTTGAGGGAGCCTCAGATACGCAGTATTTT,CSVEGASDTQYF
TRBD1,TRBV4-3,.,TRBJ2-5,TGCGCCAGCAGCCAAGATACTCGGACAGGGAGGAATGAGCAGTACTTC,CASSQDTRTGRNEQYF
.,TRBV6-5,.,TRBJ1-2,TGTGCCAGCAGTGCGGCGACATGGGACTATGGCTACACCTTC,CASSAATWDYGYTF
TRBD1,TRBV6-2/TRBV6-3,once,TRBJ1-2,TGTGCCAGCAGTTGGGCGCCGGGACAGCTCTATGGCTACACCTTC,CASSWAPGQLYGYTF
TRBD1,TRBV6-5,.,TRBJ1-1,TGTGCCAGCAGTTCCCCCCTTGGACAGGGTATGAACACTGAAGCTTTCTTT,CASSSPLGQGMNTEAFF
.,TRBV6-5,few,TRBJ2-5,TGTGCCAGCAGCTACAGGAGGGGGGCCCAAGAGACCCAGTACTTC,CASSYRRGAQETQYF
TRBD2,TRBV7-2,.,TRBJ2-3,TGTGTCAGCAGCCGACAACTAGCGGCCCCACAGTATTTT,CVSSRQLAAPQYF
.,TRBV20-1,.,TRBJ1-1,TGCAGTGCTAGATTGGGGGGTAGGACTGAAGCTTTCTTT,CSARLGGRTEAFF
.,TRBV21-1,.,TRBJ2-7,TGTGCCCCCGAACCCAGCAGGGGAAGAAACCCGAGATCGTACGAGCAGTACTTC,CAPEPSRGRNPRSYEQYF
.,TRBV4-1,.,TRBJ2-4,TGCGCCAGCAGGGGGGCCAGGGGCAGAAAATACAATGAGCAGTACTTC,CASRGARGRKYNEQYF
.,TRBV7-2,few,TRBJ1-4,TGTGCCAGCAGGAAGGGGACCATTAATGAAAAACTGTTTTTT,CASRKGTINEKLFF
.,TRBV4-3,.,TRBJ1-1,TGCGCCAGCAGCCAAGATCTGAGGTTATACACTGAAGCTTTCTTT,CASSQDLRLYTEAFF
.,TRBV4-1,few,TRBJ2-7,TGCGCCAGCAGCCAAGACGGGGTGTTCTACGAGCAGTACTTC,CASSQDGVFYEQYF
TRBD2,TRBV6-4,many,TRBJ2-1,TGTGCCAGCAGTGACTTAGCGGGGGGACACAATGAGCAGTTCTTC,CASSDLAGGHNEQFF
.,TRBV4-3,.,TRBJ2-1,TGCGCCAGCAGCCAAGCGGGGGAATTAGGTACAAATGAGCAGTTCTTC,CASSQAGELGTNEQFF
.,TRBV7-9,.,TRBJ2-4,TGTGCCAGCAGCTTAGCGTACCAGGGACGTTCTAAAAACATTCAGTACTTC,CASSLAYQGRSKNIQYF
.,TRBV7-9,.,TRBJ2-1,TGTGCCAGCAGCTTAAGAGCCCTACCCTCCTACAATGAGCAGTTCTTC,CASSLRALPSYNEQFF
.,TRBV25-1,.,TRBJ2-7,TGTGCCAGCAGTGAAAACCCCCAGGTCTCCTACGAGCAGTACTTC,CASSENPQVSYEQYF
.,TRBV20-1,.,TRBJ1-1,TGCAGTGCTAGAGATTACGTCTCAAGAAGGTCTGAAGCTTTCTTT,CSARDYVSRRSEAFF
TRBD1,TRBV5-1,few,TRBJ1-2,TGCGCCAGCAACAAAGGGGACAGGGCTCAGGGCTACACCTTC,CASNKGDRAQGYTF
.,TRBV20-1,.,TRBJ1-2,TGCAGTGCTAGAGAGAACAGGGTTAGTGGCTACACCTTC,CSARENRVSGYTF
TRBD2,TRBV20-1,.,TRBJ2-1,TGCAGTGCTAGGGAGCGGGAGTTCTACAATGAGCAGTTCTTC,CSAREREFYNEQFF
.,TRBV21-1,few,TRBJ2-7,TGTGCCAGCAGCAAGTGCGTCCGTCTCTACGAGCAGTACTTC,CASSKCVRLYEQYF
.,TRBV12-3/TRBV12-4,few,TRBJ1-1,TGTGCCAGCAGTACAACCCGGACGGCCCCTGAAGCTTTCTTT,CASSTTRTAPEAFF
.,TRBV5-1,.,TRBJ2-1,TGCGCCAGCAGCTTGGCGGGGGCAGGGTCCAATGAGCAGTTCTTC,CASSLAGAGSNEQFF
.,TRBV28,.,TRBJ1-2,TGTGCCAGCAATACCCGGGGCAGGAGCTCTTATGGCTACACCTTC,CASNTRGRSSYGYTF
TRBD2,TRBV3-1,.,TRBJ2-3,TGTGCCAGCAGCCCCGGTTTTTGGACGGGGGGGATAGATACGCAGTATTTT,CASSPGFWTGGIDTQYF
.,TRBV5-1,many,TRBJ2-3,TGTGCCAGCAGCTTAGAGAGAGATACGCAGTATTTT,CASSLERDTQYF
.,TRBV27,few,TRBJ1-1,TGTGCCAGCAGTTTTGACAGGAGGAACACTGAAGCTTTCTTT,CASSFDRRNTEAFF
TRBD2,TRBV20-1,.,TRBJ2-7,TGCAGTACTAGGGTACCCCTAGCGGGGCACGCCGAGCAGTACTTC,CSTRVPLAGHAEQYF
.,TRBV20-1,many,TRBJ1-2,TGCAGTGCTATTTCATCCGGGAGCCGCTATGGCTACACCTTC,CSAISSGSRYGYTF
.,TRBV4-3,.,TRBJ1-6,TGCGCCAGCAGCCTCACAGGGTCCCCTTCACCCCTCCACTTT,CASSLTGSPSPLHF
.,TRBV7-2,.,TRBJ2-1,TGTGCCAGCAGCCCGAACGGACAACAGAAGGAGGGTGAGCAGTTCTTC,CASSPNGQQKEGEQFF
.,TRBV5-5,few,TRBJ1-2,TGTGCCAGCAGCTTCGGACAAGAATCGTACTATGGCTACACCTTC,CASSFGQESYYGYTF
.,TRBV12-3/TRBV12-4,.,TRBJ1-5,TGTGCCAGCAGTTTATTACGGCATCAGCCCCAGCATTTT,CASSLLRHQPQHF
.,TRBV9,.,TRBJ2-1,TGTGCCAGCAACGTAGCGGTAGACTCGATCAGGGGGTCCTACAATGAGCAGTTCTTC,CASNVAVDSIRGSYNEQFF
.,TRBV4-3,.,TRBJ2-1,TGCGCCAGCAGCCAAGATTTGACGGCCTACAATGAGCGGTTCTTC,CASSQDLTAYNERFF
.,TRBV7-8,.,TRBJ1-4,TGTGCCAGCAGCTCCTGGAGACTAGCTAATGAAAAACTGTTTTTT,CASSSWRLANEKLFF
.,TRBV10-3,few,TRBJ1-6,TGTGCCATCACGGAGGGGGTAGTTTCACCCCTCCACTTT,CAITEGVVSPLHF
.,TRBV12-3/TRBV12-4,.,TRBJ2-1,TGTGCCAGCAGTTTGGACATCGGGTCTGAGCAGTTCTTC,CASSLDIGSEQFF
.,TRBV20-1,few,TRBJ1-5,TGCAGTGCTGCGGACAGCGAGGCCCAGCATTTT,CSAADSEAQHF
.,TRBV12-3/TRBV12-4,.,TRBJ1-2,TGTGCCAGCAGTTTTTTAAGGCTTGAGTATGGCTACACCTTC,CASSFLRLEYGYTF
.,TRBV28,.,TRBJ2-3,TGTGCCAGCAGTCCCAACAGAGGAGGGAAGCAGTATTTT,CASSPNRGGKQYF
TRBD1,TRBV12-3/TRBV12-4,.,TRBJ2-2,TGTGCCAGCAGACCTGGACAGGCAGGGGAGCTGTTTTTT,CASRPGQAGELFF
TRBD1,TRBV27,.,TRBJ2-7,TGTGCCAGCGCGACAGGGGGCGGAACCTACGAGCAGTACTTC,CASATGGGTYEQYF
TRBD2,TRBV12-3/TRBV12-4,.,TRBJ2-5,TGTGCCAGCAGTTTACTGTATGAGCCCGGGGGGGAGACCCAGTACTTC,CASSLLYEPGGETQYF
.,TRBV5-1,.,TRBJ1-2,TGCGCCAGCAGTCCCGGGACCGAGAACTATGGCCACACCTTC,CASSPGTENYGHTF
.,TRBV4-1,.,TRBJ2-7,TGCGCCAGCAGCTTAAGCCGCCTGAGCTCCTACAATGAGCAGTACTTC,CASSLSRLSSYNEQYF
.,TRBV6-2/TRBV6-3,few,TRBJ1-1,TGTGCCAGCCCGAACACTGAAGCTTTCTTT,CASPNTEAFF
TRBD1,TRBV6-6,few,TRBJ2-3,TGTGCCAGCAGTAACAGGGGGCTAGCGGTCACAGATACGCAGTATTTT,CASSNRGLAVTDTQYF